What follows are 29 T cell receptor beta chains derived from one specimen sequenced in a study of memory CD4+ T cells and cytomegalovirus serostatus. Only in-frame clones appear in the TCRdb table, and some are missing; sequencing was by immunoSEQ multiplex PCR. This sample yields tens of thousands of clones, of which 78% are seen a single time; about 0.64% belongs to the top ten. The sort gate was single viable CD3+CD4+CD8-CD45RO+ cells for memory CD4+ T cells. Sequencing input: memory CD4+ T cells from blood. The receptor source for this set is an adult in good health and CMV-seronegative.

The chain recombines TRBV4-1 with TRBJ2-1; 15 nucleotides agree with TRBD2. The CDR3 sequence is 17 residues long. The germline V gene has CDR1 MGHRA and CDR2 YSYEKL. Trimming removed 0 bases from V and 9 bases from J; junction bases left unmatched: 6. The CDR3 bases are TGCGCCAGCAGCCAAGACCGGGGACTAGCGGGAGGCGGTGAGCAGTTCTTC. Amino acid sequence: CASSQDRGLAGGGEQFF.

The chain recombines TRBV9 with TRBJ1-3; possible D gene TRBD1, 6 bases. Germline V gene sequence: CDR1 SGDLS, CDR2 YYNGEE. V lost 3 bases, J lost 4 bases, and 11 bases lay in between. CDR3 length: 14 residues. CDR3 loop: CASSAGVLGNTIYF. For the CDR3, the DNA is TGTGCCAGCAGCGCAGGGGTGCTCGGAAACACCATATATTTT.

This clone was counted a few times. The chain links TRBV28 to TRBJ2-1; TRBD2 agrees at 9 bases. This CDR3 comprises 17 residues. Germline V lookup: CDR1 MDHEN, CDR2 SYDVKM. Trimming removed 6 bases from V and 5 bases from J; junction bases left unmatched: 14. CDR3 in amino acids: CASSAPLSGSLHNEQFF. The DNA for the CDR3 is TGTGCCAGCAGCGCTCCCCTTAGCGGGAGCTTACACAATGAGCAGTTCTTC.

This chain links TRBV6-6 with TRBJ2-1; 12 bases are a match to TRBD2. The CDR3 runs 16 residues. The junction had 8 bases not matched to a gene; V was cut back by 7 bases and J by 4 bases. Germline lookup yields CDR1 MNHNY and CDR2 SVGAGI (reference sequence). Here the CDR3 reads CASTPTSGSGYNEQFF. In DNA form, the CDR3 reads TGTGCCAGCACCCCGACTAGCGGGAGTGGTTACAATGAGCAGTTCTTC.

This clone was picked up one time. The chain employs TRBV29-1 and TRBJ2-2; the D gene is possibly TRBD1 (6 bases). Germline CDR1 SQVTM, CDR2 ANQGSEA. The germline V and J ends were trimmed by 5 bases and 4 bases, with 14 bases remaining between them. CDR3 length: 14 amino acids. The CDR3 sequence: CSVSRDMSTGELFF. In nucleotides, the CDR3 is TGCAGCGTTTCCCGGGACATGTCCACCGGGGAGCTGTTTTTT.

This clone was seen a handful of times. Other DNA sequences from this sample encode an identical CDR3 as well. This rearrangement joins TRBV6-1 to TRBJ1-5; weak D call: TRBD1 (6 bases). Germline V lookup: CDR1 MNHNS, CDR2 SASEGT. Deletions cut 7 bases from V and 4 bases from J, with 14 bases between. There are 14 residues in the CDR3. The CDR3 DNA reads TGTGCCAGCAACCCAACAGGGTCTAATCAGCCCCAGCATTTT. As protein: CASNPTGSNQPQHF.

This chain joins TRBV30 and TRBJ1-2; D unclear. V was cut by 4 bases and J by 8 bases, with 11 bases left in between. Germline V gene lookup returns CDR1 GTSNPN and CDR2 SVGIG (reference sequence). The CDR3 length is 11 residues. The chain's CDR3 is CAWIRSQGYTF. CDR3 DNA: TGTGCCTGGATTCGGTCACAAGGCTACACCTTC.

This chain joins TRBV5-8 and TRBJ2-3; D unresolved. V was clipped by 0 bases and J by 7 bases, with 27 bases between them. Germline CDR1 SGHTS, CDR2 YDEGEE. There are 19 residues in the CDR3. Here the CDR3 DNA reads TGTGCCAGCAGCTTGGGGGAACGTAGTCGAGCCGGCACAGCCAATACGCAGTATTTT. Protein product: CASSLGERSRAGTANTQYF.

This chain links TRBV4-1 with TRBJ2-1; 13 bases match TRBD2. There are 16 residues in the CDR3. Germline assignment: CDR1 MGHRA and CDR2 YSYEKL. V gave up 1 base and J gave up 9 bases; unmatched junction bases: 6. Written as DNA, the CDR3 is TGCGCCAGCAGCCAAGGGACTAGCGGGAGTTATAGTGAGCAGTTCTTC. Residues: CASSQGTSGSYSEQFF.

A single count supports this clone. The chain joins TRBV10-3 to TRBJ2-7; 13 bases are a match to TRBD2. This CDR3 is 19 amino acids long. CDR1 and CDR2 (germline): ENHRY, SYGVKD. V was clipped by 6 bases and J by 1 base; unmatched bases: 15. CDR3 bases: TGTGCCATCAGGAGGGGAGGACTAGCGGGAGAGAATAGGTCCTACGAGCAGTACTTC. It codes for CAIRRGGLAGENRSYEQYF.

This clone ranks as medium-sized. DNA of the CDR3: TGCAGCGTTGAAGTTACTGAAGCTTTCTTT. Its protein is CSVEVTEAFF. This chain joins TRBV29-1 and TRBJ1-1; no clear D. This CDR3 is built from 10 residues. Trimming stripped 1 base from V and 5 bases from J, with 2 bases between. Germline lookup yields CDR1 SQVTM and CDR2 ANQGSEA.

Of note for this clone: A junction end diverges from the germline sequence, so it may reflect a read error. The chain employs TRBV10-3 and TRBJ1-5, with 7 positions matching TRBD1. The CDR3 runs 15 residues. Germline V gene sequence: CDR1 ENHRY, CDR2 SYGVKD. CDR3 residues: CAISESGDSKQPQHF. CDR3 coding DNA: TGTGCCATCAGTGAGTCGGGGGACAGCAAACAGCCCCAGCATTTT.

This clone was counted once. The chain employs TRBV30 and TRBJ1-6, with D possibly matching TRBD1 (5 bases). The CDR3 has 13 residues. V was shortened by 5 bases and J by 10 bases, with 15 bases between the two germline ends. CDR1 and CDR2 (germline): GTSNPN, SVGIG (reference sequence). CDR3 sequence reads: CAWQGALGSPLHF. In DNA, the CDR3 is TGTGCCTGGCAAGGGGCTTTAGGGTCACCCCTCCACTTT. Full variable domain (remainder filled in from reference TRBV30 and TRBJ1-6): SQTIHQWPATLVQPVGSPLSLECTVEGTSNPNLYWYRQAAGRGLQLLFYSVGIGQISSEVPQNLSASRPQDRQFILSSKKLLLSDSGFYLCAWQGALGSPLHFGNGTRLTVT.

J is TRBJ2-7 and V is TRBV6-1; 7 nucleotides line up with TRBD1. Germline assignment: CDR1 MNHNS and CDR2 SASEGT. CDR3 length: 14 amino acids. V shed 6 bases and J 1 base; nucleotides not matched to a gene: 6. The CDR3 is CASRAQGPSYEQYF. CDR3 nucleotides: TGTGCCAGCAGGGCACAGGGGCCTTCCTACGAGCAGTACTTC.

The V and J genes are TRBV5-1 and TRBJ1-2; TRBD1 aligns across 9 bases. The CDR3 length is 14 residues. The V gene's germline CDR1 is SGHRS and CDR2 YFSETQ. V lost 4 bases and J lost 7; bases outside the gene matches: 8. CDR3 residues: CASSLPDRGTGYTF. In DNA, the CDR3 is TGCGCCAGCAGCCTACCGGACAGGGGAACTGGCTACACCTTC.

This clone was counted once. The chain couples TRBV5-4 to TRBJ2-3; D is ambiguous. The V end lost 4 bases, the J end lost 7 bases, and 13 bases lay between the germline ends. Germline V gene data show CDR1 as SGHNT and CDR2 as YYREEE (reference sequence). This CDR3 spans 13 amino acids. As DNA, the CDR3 is TGTGCCAGCAGCCAGAAAGCAGATTATACGCAGTATTTT. It specifies CASSQKADYTQYF.

V is TRBV6-1 and J is TRBJ1-2, with 7 bases fitting TRBD1. The V and J ends lost 2 bases and 2 bases, in that order; junction bases with no gene match: 20. This CDR3 has 20 residues. The germline V gene encodes CDR1 MNHNS and CDR2 SASEGT. As DNA, the CDR3 is TGTGCCAGCAGTGAAATCTCGTGGGAAAGCGGCAGGGGGAAGAACTATGGCTACACCTTC. It specifies CASSEISWESGRGKNYGYTF.

The chain links TRBV19 to TRBJ2-2; 7 bases align to TRBD1. Losses at the gene ends were 7 bases for V and 4 bases for J; bases not matched to a gene: 9. Looked up from germline, CDR1 is LNHDA and CDR2 is SQIVND (reference sequence). The CDR3 runs 15 residues. This CDR3 is CASNKKTGPTGELFF. Written as DNA, the CDR3 is TGTGCCAGTAACAAAAAGACAGGGCCCACCGGGGAGCTGTTTTTT.

The rearrangement uses TRBV4-2 and TRBJ2-3; D remains unclear. Germline CDR1 and CDR2: LGHNA and YNFKEQ. V shed 1 base and J shed 0 bases, with 8 bases lying between them. The CDR3 is 15 amino acids. Written as DNA, the CDR3 is TGTGCCAGCAGCCAAGTGGAACTGAGCACAGATACGCAGTATTTT. Translation: CASSQVELSTDTQYF.

The chain couples TRBV10-3 to TRBJ2-1; either TRBD1 or TRBD2 may supply D (5 bases each). V was cut by 7 bases and J by 1 base, with 14 bases left in between. Germline-derived CDR1 and CDR2 are ENHRY and SYGVKD. The CDR3 is 15 residues long. CDR3 residues: CAITGDLGSYNEQFF. DNA of the CDR3: TGTGCCATCACTGGGGACCTAGGGTCCTACAATGAGCAGTTCTTC.

The rearrangement uses TRBV27 and TRBJ1-5, with 7 bases identical to TRBD1. This CDR3 spans 16 amino acids. The germline V gene encodes CDR1 MNHEY and CDR2 SMNVEV (reference sequence). The V segment lost 6 bases and the J segment 7 bases; nucleotides outside the gene matches: 15. The CDR3 region is CASRPTGALQGQPQHF. In DNA form, the CDR3 reads TGTGCCAGCAGACCAACAGGGGCCCTTCAAGGGCAGCCCCAGCATTTT.

The chain couples TRBV11-3 to TRBJ2-1; 7 nucleotides agree with TRBD1. Trimming at V came to 3 bases and at J to 3 bases, leaving 2 bases not matched to a gene. The CDR3 extends over 14 amino acids. The V gene's germline CDR1 is SGHNT and CDR2 YENEEA. The CDR3 DNA reads TGTGCCAGCAGCTTGACAGGGAGCTACAATGAGCAGTTCTTC. Translating gives CASSLTGSYNEQFF. The full variable domain, in which reference TRBV11-3 and TRBJ2-1 provide the parts outside the CDR3, is EAGVVQSPRYKIIEKKQPVAFWCNPISGHNTLYWYLQNLGQGPELLIRYENEEAVDDSQLPKDRFSAERLKGVDSTLKIQPAELGDSAVYLCASSLTGSYNEQFFGPGTRLTVL.

V is TRBV28 and J is TRBJ2-6; D is unresolved. The germline CDR1 and CDR2 sequences are MDHEN and SYDVKM. Trimming took 2 bases from V and 2 from J, leaving 7 bases between them. The CDR3 loop spans 15 amino acids. CDR3 coding DNA: TGTGCCAGCAGTTTAAAGGTAGCTGGGGCCAACGTCCTGACTTTC. Translated, it gives CASSLKVAGANVLTF.

CDR3 amino acids: CASSFPHRLAGAKNIQYF. The CDR3 nucleotides are TGTGCCAGCAGCTTCCCCCACAGACTAGCGGGAGCCAAAAACATTCAGTACTTC. V and J are TRBV7-9 and TRBJ2-4, with 10 bases identical to TRBD2. CDR1 is SEHNR, CDR2 FQNEAQ, per germline (reference sequence). With 3 bases clipped from V and 0 bases from J, the junction kept 8 bases outside the gene matches. This CDR3 has 18 amino acids.

The DNA for the CDR3 is TGTGCCAGCAGGAATCTCGGGGGGGAGACTGAAGCTTTCTTT. Amino acids: CASRNLGGETEAFF. This chain uses TRBV6-6 with TRBJ1-1, with D tentatively TRBD1 (5 bases). This CDR3 spans 14 amino acids. V gave up 6 bases and J gave up 5 bases, with 16 bases separating them. Germline loops: CDR1 MNHNY, CDR2 SVGAGI (reference sequence).

The chain has TRBV2 and TRBJ2-1; either TRBD1 or TRBD2 may supply D (6 bases each). The V end lost 5 bases, the J end lost 9 bases, and 17 bases lay between the germline ends. The germline V gene encodes CDR1 SNHLY and CDR2 FYNNEI. CDR3 length: 14 amino acids. CDR3 residues: CASSWGARVSEQFF. CDR3 nucleotides: TGTGCCAGCAGTTGGGGGGCGCGGGTCAGTGAGCAGTTCTTC.

V and J are TRBV6-1 and TRBJ2-1; D uncertain. Germline lookup yields CDR1 MNHNS and CDR2 SASEGT. V dropped 5 bases and J dropped 3 bases, with 14 bases sitting between them. The CDR3 spans 15 residues. This CDR3 reads CASSRLFWGYNEQFF. The CDR3, as DNA: TGTGCCAGCAGTCGGCTGTTTTGGGGCTACAATGAGCAGTTCTTC.

In this sample, this clone is medium-sized. The CDR3 is CASSIGAEEKLFF. Written as DNA, the CDR3 is TGTGCCAGTAGTATAGGGGCAGAGGAAAAACTGTTTTTT. The rearrangement joins TRBV19 to TRBJ1-4; D remains unclear. This CDR3 is built from 13 residues. Trimming stripped 1 base from V and 8 bases from J, with 8 bases between. Germline CDR1 and CDR2: LNHDA and SQIVND (reference sequence).

The chain is built from TRBV10-1 and TRBJ2-7; the D call may be TRBD1 or TRBD2 (6 bases each). Looked up from germline, CDR1 is WNHNN and CDR2 is SYGVQD (reference sequence). CDR3 length equals 14 residues. Trimming took off 6 bases at V and 5 bases at J, with 17 bases between the two ends. CDR3 coding DNA: TGCGCCAGCAGGGGGAAAAGGGGGGTCAACGAGCAGTACTTC. It yields the protein CASRGKRGVNEQYF.